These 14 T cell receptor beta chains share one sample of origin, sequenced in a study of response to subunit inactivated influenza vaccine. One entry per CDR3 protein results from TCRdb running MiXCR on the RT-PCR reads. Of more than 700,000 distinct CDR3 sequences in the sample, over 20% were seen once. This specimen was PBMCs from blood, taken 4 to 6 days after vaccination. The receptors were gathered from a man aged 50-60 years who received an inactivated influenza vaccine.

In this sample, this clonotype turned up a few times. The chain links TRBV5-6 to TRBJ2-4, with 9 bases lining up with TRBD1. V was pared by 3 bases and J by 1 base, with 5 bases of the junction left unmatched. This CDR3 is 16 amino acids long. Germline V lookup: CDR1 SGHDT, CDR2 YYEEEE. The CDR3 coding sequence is TGTGCCAGCAGCTCGGTAGGACAGGGGGCCAAAAACATTCAGTACTTC. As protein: CASSSVGQGAKNIQYF.

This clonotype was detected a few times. The chain's CDR3 is CSVETRKGGNTGELFF. The CDR3, as DNA: TGCAGCGTTGAAACGCGGAAGGGAGGGAACACCGGGGAGCTGTTTTTT. The chain is built from TRBV29-1 and TRBJ2-2; TRBD2 might be the D (6 bases). Looked up from germline, CDR1 is SQVTM and CDR2 is ANQGSEA. This CDR3 contains 16 residues. Trimming stripped 2 bases from V and 1 base from J, with 14 bases between.

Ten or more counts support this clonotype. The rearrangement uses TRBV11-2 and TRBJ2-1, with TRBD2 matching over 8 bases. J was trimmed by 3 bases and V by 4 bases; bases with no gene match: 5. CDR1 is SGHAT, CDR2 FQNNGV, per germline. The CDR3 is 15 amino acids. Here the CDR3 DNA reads TGTGCCAGCAGCTCTCGTAGCGGGGTCTACAATGAGCAGTTCTTC. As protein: CASSSRSGVYNEQFF. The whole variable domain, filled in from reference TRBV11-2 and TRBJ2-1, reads EAGVAQSPRYKIIEKRQSVAFWCNPISGHATLYWYQQILGQGPKLLIQFQNNGVVDDSQLPKDRFSAERLKGVDSTLKIQPAKLEDSAVYLCASSSRSGVYNEQFFGPGTRLTVL.

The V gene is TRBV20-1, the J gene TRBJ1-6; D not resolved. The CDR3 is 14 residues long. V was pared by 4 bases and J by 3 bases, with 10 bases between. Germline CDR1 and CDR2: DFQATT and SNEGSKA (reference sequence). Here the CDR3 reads CSAIPGNYNSPLHF. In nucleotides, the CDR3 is TGCAGTGCTATCCCCGGGAACTATAATTCACCCCTCCACTTT.

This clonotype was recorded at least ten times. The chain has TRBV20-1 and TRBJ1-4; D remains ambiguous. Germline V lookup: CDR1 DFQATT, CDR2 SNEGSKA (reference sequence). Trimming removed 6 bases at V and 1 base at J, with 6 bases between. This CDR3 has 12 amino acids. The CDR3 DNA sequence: TGCAGTGCCCCCATAACTAATGAAAAACTGTTTTTT. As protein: CSAPITNEKLFF.

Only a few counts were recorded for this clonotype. The CDR3 protein is CASSQEAGPGELFF. In DNA form, the CDR3 reads TGCGCCAGCAGCCAGGAGGCGGGTCCCGGGGAGCTGTTTTTT. The chain employs TRBV4-3 and TRBJ2-2, with a possible D match to TRBD2 (5 bases). Trimming pared 3 bases from V and 6 bases from J, leaving 11 bases between. Germline values: CDR1 LGHNA, CDR2 YSLEER. The CDR3 sequence is 14 residues long.

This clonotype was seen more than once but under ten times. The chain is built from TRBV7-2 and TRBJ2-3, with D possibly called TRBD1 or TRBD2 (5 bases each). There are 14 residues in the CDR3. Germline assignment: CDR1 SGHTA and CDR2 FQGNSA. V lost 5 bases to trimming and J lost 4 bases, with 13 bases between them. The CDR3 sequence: CASSPVVGADTQYF. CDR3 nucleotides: TGTGCCAGCAGCCCCGTGGTGGGGGCAGATACGCAGTATTTT.

CDR3 sequence: CSDSQGGYGYTF. The DNA for the CDR3 is TGCAGCGACTCCCAGGGCGGCTATGGCTACACCTTC. The chain recombines TRBV29-1 with TRBJ1-2; tentative D call: TRBD1 (5 bases). The CDR3 spans 12 residues. Germline loops: CDR1 SQVTM, CDR2 ANQGSEA. Trimming shortened V by 7 bases and J by 4 bases, and 13 bases separated the two germline ends.

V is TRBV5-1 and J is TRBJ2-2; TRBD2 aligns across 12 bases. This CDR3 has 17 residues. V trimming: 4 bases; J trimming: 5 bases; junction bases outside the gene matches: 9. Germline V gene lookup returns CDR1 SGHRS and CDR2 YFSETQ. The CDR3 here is CASSTPRTSGVTGELFF. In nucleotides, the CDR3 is TGCGCCAGCAGCACCCCTAGGACTAGCGGGGTGACCGGGGAGCTGTTTTTT.

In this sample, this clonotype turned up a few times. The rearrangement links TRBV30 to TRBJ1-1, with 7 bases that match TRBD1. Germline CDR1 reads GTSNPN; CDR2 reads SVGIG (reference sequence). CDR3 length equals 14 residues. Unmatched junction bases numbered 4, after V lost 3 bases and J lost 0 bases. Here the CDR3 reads CAWRAGGMNTEAFF. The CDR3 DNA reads TGTGCCTGGAGGGCAGGGGGAATGAACACTGAAGCTTTCTTT. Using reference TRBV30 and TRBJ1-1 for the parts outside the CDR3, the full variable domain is SQTIHQWPATLVQPVGSPLSLECTVEGTSNPNLYWYRQAAGRGLQLLFYSVGIGQISSEVPQNLSASRPQDRQFILSSKKLLLSDSGFYLCAWRAGGMNTEAFFGQGTRLTVV.

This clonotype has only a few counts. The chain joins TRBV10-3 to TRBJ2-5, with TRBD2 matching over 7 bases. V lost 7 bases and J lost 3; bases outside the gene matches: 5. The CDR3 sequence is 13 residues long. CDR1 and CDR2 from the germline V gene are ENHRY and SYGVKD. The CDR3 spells CAIKKGREETQYF. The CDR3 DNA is TGTGCCATCAAGAAGGGGAGGGAAGAGACCCAGTACTTC.

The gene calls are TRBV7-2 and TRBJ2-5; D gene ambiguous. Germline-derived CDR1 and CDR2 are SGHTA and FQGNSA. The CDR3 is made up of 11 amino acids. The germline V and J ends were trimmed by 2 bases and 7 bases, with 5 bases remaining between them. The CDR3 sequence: CASSLPGTQYF. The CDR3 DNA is TGTGCCAGCAGCTTACCGGGGACCCAGTACTTC.

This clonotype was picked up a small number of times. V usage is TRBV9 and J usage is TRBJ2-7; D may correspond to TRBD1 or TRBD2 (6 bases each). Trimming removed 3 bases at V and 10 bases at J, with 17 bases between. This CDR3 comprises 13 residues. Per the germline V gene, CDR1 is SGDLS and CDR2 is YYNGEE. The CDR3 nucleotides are TGTGCCAGCAGCGCCGAGGCCGAGGGGGGACAGTACTTC. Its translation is CASSAEAEGGQYF. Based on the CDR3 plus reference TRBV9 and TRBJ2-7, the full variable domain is DSGVTQTPKHLITATGQRVTLRCSPRSGDLSVYWYQQSLDQGLQFLIQYYNGEERAKGNILERFSAQQFPDLHSELNLSSLELGDSALYFCASSAEAEGGQYFGPGTRLTVT.

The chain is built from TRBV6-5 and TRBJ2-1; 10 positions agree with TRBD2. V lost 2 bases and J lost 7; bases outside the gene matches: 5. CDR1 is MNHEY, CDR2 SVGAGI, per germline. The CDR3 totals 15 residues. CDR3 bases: TGTGCCAGCAGTTACGCTAGCGGGAGAAGTAATGAGCAGTTCTTC. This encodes CASSYASGRSNEQFF.